Below are 8 T cell receptor beta chains sequenced from a single sample in a study of T cell responses to AZD1222 COVID-19 vaccine. The protocol was immunoSEQ multiplex PCR, while the TCRdb copy is restricted to in-frame clones and leaves out a portion. The sample shows 96,000 or so clones, approximately 90% of them seen only once. Sequencing was performed on peripheral blood, taken on day 0 of AZD1222 vaccination. Receptor source: an adult in good health.

This chain uses TRBV13 with TRBJ2-7, with 7 bases that match TRBD1. CDR3 length equals 15 residues. Germline CDR1 reads PRHDT; CDR2 reads FYEKMQ (reference sequence). The V segment lost 5 bases and the J segment 4 bases; nucleotides outside the gene matches: 11. The CDR3 protein is CASSGYRGVRYEQYF. CDR3 nucleotide sequence: TGTGCCAGCAGCGGTTACAGGGGAGTTAGGTACGAGCAGTACTTC.

The chain combines TRBV5-1 with TRBJ2-2, with TRBD2 as a possible D gene (6 bases). V lost 4 bases, J lost 0 bases, and 10 bases lay in between. Germline CDR1 reads SGHRS; CDR2 reads YFSETQ. The CDR3 length is 15 residues. The CDR3 DNA is TGCGCCAGCAGCAAGGGACTGTCGAACACCGGGGAGCTGTTTTTT. It translates to CASSKGLSNTGELFF.

V gene TRBV27 combines with J gene TRBJ1-1, with a possible D match to TRBD1 (5 bases). The CDR3 is made up of 13 amino acids. V dropped 3 bases and J dropped 4 bases, with 9 bases sitting between them. CDR1 MNHEY and CDR2 SMNVEV come from the germline V gene (reference sequence). The CDR3 nucleotides read TGTGCCAGCAGTTTCCAGGGACCCACTGAAGCTTTCTTT. Translating it yields CASSFQGPTEAFF.

This chain connects TRBV18 to TRBJ2-1; D is undetermined. CDR3 size: 15 residues. V lost 3 bases, J lost 2 bases, and 11 bases lay in between. The V gene's germline CDR1 is KGHSH and CDR2 LQKENI. CDR3 sequence reads: CASSPLPSPYNEQFF. The CDR3 bases are TGTGCCAGCTCACCCCTCCCGAGCCCCTACAATGAGCAGTTCTTC. Together with reference TRBV18 and TRBJ2-1, the CDR3 gives the full variable domain: NAGVMQNPRHLVRRRGQEARLRCSPMKGHSHVYWYRQLPEEGLKFMVYLQKENIIDESGMPKERFSAEFPKEGPSILRIQQVVRGDSAAYFCASSPLPSPYNEQFFGPGTRLTVL.

CDR3 protein: CASSLPPQQGIHEKLFF. The DNA of the CDR3 is TGTGCCAGCAGCTTACCTCCCCAACAGGGCATACATGAAAAACTGTTTTTT. The chain carries TRBV7-8 and TRBJ1-4; TRBD1 is a possible D gene (6 bases). The CDR3 is 17 residues long. Trimming stripped 2 bases from V and 6 bases from J, with 19 bases between. CDR1 SGHVS and CDR2 FQNEAQ come from the germline V gene. Full variable domain (outside the CDR3, taken from reference TRBV7-8 and TRBJ1-4): GAGVSQSPRYKVAKRGQDVALRCDPISGHVSLFWYQQALGQGPEFLTYFQNEAQLDKSGLPSDRFFAERPEGSVSTLKIQRTQQEDSAVYLCASSLPPQQGIHEKLFFGSGTQLSVL.

The chain joins TRBV6-6 to TRBJ1-5; D might be TRBD1 (5 bases). The germline CDR1 and CDR2 sequences are MNHNY and SVGAGI (reference sequence). V dropped 11 bases and J dropped 0 bases, with 8 bases sitting between them. The CDR3 is 12 amino acids. The CDR3 DNA reads as TGTGCCTCCAGGGATAGCAATCAGCCCCAGCATTTT. Translating it yields CASRDSNQPQHF.

The J gene is TRBJ1-4, the V gene TRBV3-1 (or the pseudogene TRBV3-2), with D hard to call. Looked up from germline, CDR1 is LGHDT and CDR2 is YNNKEL (reference sequence). The CDR3 covers 13 residues. V lost 2 bases, J lost 4 bases, and 5 bases lay in between. The CDR3 protein is CASSQSVNEKLFF. CDR3 sequence (DNA): TGTGCCAGCAGCCAATCAGTTAATGAAAAACTGTTTTTT.

The genes are TRBV5-6 and TRBJ2-1; tentative D call: TRBD2 (6 bases). V was cut by 4 bases and J by 7 bases, with 27 bases left in between. The CDR3 spans 18 residues. In germline, CDR1 is SGHDT, CDR2 YYEEEE. The CDR3 spells CASSREVEGRRSINEQFF. CDR3 DNA sequence: TGTGCCAGCAGCCGGGAAGTGGAGGGACGGAGGAGTATTAATGAGCAGTTCTTC.